Presented here are 3 T cell receptor beta chains from one specimen sequenced in a study of early T cells in non-severe SARS-CoV-2 infection. MiXCR was run by TCRdb on the 5' RACE reads, yielding one entry per CDR3 protein. The data show about 58,000 distinct CDR3 sequences, approximately 11% seen once. What was sequenced was whole blood. All receptors derive from an adult who was a healthcare worker with PCR-confirmed SARS-CoV-2 infection or an uninfected control (not recorded which).

This clonotype was counted at least ten times. V usage is TRBV6-4 and J usage is TRBJ2-1, with 7 nucleotides matching TRBD1. V dropped 0 bases and J dropped 8; count of bases not matched to a gene: 1. There are 13 residues in the CDR3. Germline loops: CDR1 MRHNA, CDR2 SNTAGT. CDR3 sequence reads: CASSDSGGDEQFF. In DNA, the CDR3 is TGTGCCAGCAGTGACTCAGGGGGCGATGAGCAGTTCTTC.

This clonotype was observed many times. CDR3 sequence: CASSSDFGNTIYF. The CDR3 region has the DNA TGCGCCAGCAGCTCGGACTTTGGAAACACCATATATTTT. The chain combines TRBV5-1 with TRBJ1-3; no clear D gene. V was trimmed by 3 bases and J by 3 bases, leaving 7 bases between them. Germline CDR1 and CDR2: SGHRS and YFSETQ. The CDR3 sequence is 13 residues long.

This rearrangement joins TRBV2 to TRBJ2-2; D uncertain. The germline V gene encodes CDR1 SNHLY and CDR2 FYNNEI. V was trimmed by 6 bases and J by 7 bases, leaving 3 bases between them. This CDR3 has 10 amino acids. In nucleotides, the CDR3 is TGTGCCAGCAGGGGCGGGGAGCTGTTTTTT. As protein: CASRGGELFF.